This T cell receptor (beta chain) stems from a study of T cells after yellow fever vaccination. General observations from the study: Primary-vaccination clones mostly resurfaced post-booster (96% CD4, 85% to 90% CD8). Researchers cautioned that FACS-sorted repertoires could harbor abundant clonotypes contaminating from the bulk population.

Production of TCR cDNA was by 5'RACE template switching, which also added a universal primer site and UMIs. TCRdb re-called the 5' RACE reads through MiXCR, storing one row per CDR3 protein. The repertoire holds a few hundred thousand distinct CDR3 sequences, with around 6.7% as singletons. This clonotype was seen repeatedly, ten times or more. Its cognate antigen is unknown. Trimming shortened V by 0 bases and J by 0 bases, and 7 bases separated the two germline ends. The CDR3 is 14 residues long. The germline V gene has CDR1 SGDLS and CDR2 YYNGEE. This TCR was recovered from a man in his thirties or forties who received the YFV17D yellow fever vaccine. This sample comprised CD4+ T cells sorted from PBMCs, obtained on the day of the yellow fever booster vaccination. This chain connects TRBV9 to TRBJ2-7; D is ambiguous. CDR3 loop: CASSVEVLSYEQYF. The CDR3, as DNA: TGTGCCAGCAGCGTAGAGGTACTCTCCTACGAGCAGTACTTC.